This entry features one T cell receptor (beta chain) sequence. Its antigen is not identified. CDR1 and CDR2 (germline): SGDLS, YYNGEE. With V trimmed by 4 bases and J by 4 bases, 8 bases remained unmatched. The length of the CDR3 is 16 residues. Prepared TCR beta cDNA libraries contained unique molecular identifiers. TCRdb passed the PCR reads through MiXCR, listing each CDR3 protein once. This table has roughly 600,000 distinct CDR3 sequences, 44% appearing once. This entry comes from a study of post-analysis software for immune sequencing data. Whole-study findings and limits: Controls had lower frequencies than patients of about 5 TRBV segments, which included TRBV5-6, TRBV5-1 and TRBV20-1.

The sample comprised blood. The chain uses TRBV9 and TRBJ2-1; 10 nucleotides agree with TRBD2. This sequence originates from a girl under 18 with multiple sclerosis. The CDR3 DNA reads as TGTGCCAGCAGCTCCGGGACTAGCGATCTATACAATGAGCAGTTCTTC. Translating it yields CASSSGTSDLYNEQFF.